The following is a T cell receptor beta chain sequence with its context. The sample belongs to a study of cytomegalovirus exposure and HLA in healthy donors. The PCR contained 60 Vbeta and 13 Jbeta primers. Libraries were prepared by immunoSEQ multiplex PCR; TCRdb keeps only in-frame clonotypes and omits some of them. The sample table includes tens of thousands of clones. This sequence originates from a woman aged 60-75 years in good health and CMV-seronegative. Sequencing used PBMCs.

The CDR3 DNA reads TGTGCCACCTGTGGACTAGCTGAACTTAAAGATACGCAGTATTTT. The encoded protein is CATCGLAELKDTQYF. This chain uses TRBV19 with TRBJ2-3; 8 nucleotides line up with TRBD2. The V and J ends lost 10 bases and 5 bases, in that order; junction bases with no gene match: 14. The germline V gene encodes CDR1 LNHDA and CDR2 SQIVND (reference sequence). This CDR3 has 15 residues.